The sequence of this TCR beta chain was determined in a study of cytomegalovirus exposure and HLA in healthy donors. On this clone itself: Its antigen is unidentified.

PCR was performed using 60 Vbeta and 13 Jbeta primers. Profiled with immunoSEQ multiplex PCR; TCRdb holds only in-frame clones, not every one. In all, the sample yields approximately 54,000 clones. From germline, CDR1 is SGHTA and CDR2 FQGNSA. V lost 5 bases to trimming and J lost 3 bases; unmatched junction nucleotides: 5. The CDR3 loop spans 14 amino acids. Broader study findings: As was reported, the classifier diagnosed cytomegalovirus status with high specificity and sensitivity. Certain sequence variants were highly shared and formed a cluster, and this cluster was likely a sequencing artifact. Some public TCRs appeared in many individuals, while most sequences were rare.

The chain has TRBV7-2 and TRBJ2-7; 9 nucleotides line up with TRBD2. The source material was PBMCs. This clonotype was obtained from a woman between 40 and 50 years old in good health and CMV-seronegative. CDR3 protein: CASSLLAGIYEQYF. The CDR3, as DNA: TGTGCCAGCAGCCTCCTAGCGGGAATCTACGAGCAGTACTTC.